A single sample is the source of the 6 T cell receptor beta chains below, sequenced in a study of type 1 regulatory T cells. Each CDR3 protein is one row after TCRdb ran MiXCR on the reads. The table records about 23,000 distinct CDR3 sequences, about 45% of them present only once. Antigens of these TCRs are unknown. Sequencing was performed on cultured T cells, either the whole culture or a sorted T cell fraction (not recorded which). These receptor sequences come from a human donor in good health.

The chain combines TRBV7-2 with TRBJ2-7, with unresolved D. V was shortened by 5 bases and J by 0 bases, with 11 bases between the two germline ends. The CDR3 covers 14 residues. Germline CDR1 reads SGHTA; CDR2 reads FQGNSA. The chain's CDR3 is CASSPGRLSYEQYF. In DNA form, the CDR3 reads TGTGCCAGCAGCCCCGGACGTCTCTCCTACGAGCAGTACTTC.

The chain combines TRBV9 with TRBJ1-2, with no clear D. With 1 base removed from V and 5 bases from J, the gap between germline ends came to 9 bases. The CDR3 loop spans 13 amino acids. Germline assignment: CDR1 SGDLS and CDR2 YYNGEE. CDR3 nucleotide sequence: TGTGCCAGCAGCGTATCCGGGAATTATGGCTACACCTTC. As protein: CASSVSGNYGYTF.

In this sample, this clonotype turned up once. A much larger clone lies one base from this, so it may be a read error. V and J are TRBV11-2 and TRBJ1-1, with TRBD1 as a possible D gene (5 bases). This CDR3 spans 14 amino acids. Germline CDR1 is SGHAT and CDR2 is FQNNGV. The CDR3 sequence is CASSDGTPNAEAFF. The CDR3 DNA reads as TGTGCCAGCAGCGACGGGACTCCGAACGCTGAAGCTTTCTTT. The full variable domain, completed using reference TRBV11-2 and TRBJ1-1, is EAGVAQSPRYKIIEKRQSVAFWCNPISGHATLYWYQQILGQGPKLLIQFQNNGVVDDSQLPKDRFSAERLKGVDSTLKIQPAKLEDSAVYLCASSDGTPNAEAFFGQGTRLTVV.

DNA for the CDR3: TGTGCCAGCAGCCCGAGTGGGGTGAGCACTGAAGCTTTCTTT. It specifies CASSPSGVSTEAFF. V and J are TRBV7-2 and TRBJ1-1, with no clear D. The V end lost 5 bases, the J end lost 4 bases, and 14 bases lay between the germline ends. This CDR3 region has 14 residues. From germline, CDR1 is SGHTA and CDR2 FQGNSA. The variable domain in full, completed from reference TRBV7-2 and TRBJ1-1, reads GAGVSQSPSNKVTEKGKDVELRCDPISGHTALYWYRQSLGQGLEFLIYFQGNSAPDKSGLPSDRFSAERTGGSVSTLTIQRTQQEDSAVYLCASSPSGVSTEAFFGQGTRLTVV.

V usage is TRBV7-9 and J usage is TRBJ1-2; tentative D call: TRBD1 (5 bases). CDR1 is SEHNR, CDR2 FQNEAQ, per germline (reference sequence). There are 14 residues in the CDR3. Trimming left V 5 bases short and J 4 bases short, with 14 bases between. The CDR3 DNA sequence: TGTGCCAGCAGCCCCTCGGAAGGGACCTATGGCTACACCTTC. Its translation is CASSPSEGTYGYTF.

This clonotype was observed a few times. The chain uses TRBV6-5 and TRBJ1-2; 10 positions match TRBD1. CDR3 length: 15 amino acids. The ends lost 1 base at V and 6 bases at J; junction bases unmatched: 5. Germline CDR1 reads MNHEY; CDR2 reads SVGAGI. CDR3 sequence: CASSYFRDRGDGYTF. The CDR3 DNA sequence: TGTGCCAGCAGTTACTTCCGGGACAGGGGCGATGGCTACACCTTC.